Shown below are 19 T cell receptor beta chains from a single sample sequenced in a study of PD-L1 blockade in urothelial cancer. Clones were sequenced by immunoSEQ multiplex PCR, and TCRdb holds only the in-frame ones, with some missing. Altogether 70,000 to 75,000 clones are present, less than 90% being singletons, with the ten largest covering about 4.5%. The sequences come from PBMCs, collected around atezolizumab (anti-PD-L1) treatment. Receptors were obtained from a man between 65 and 85 years old with urothelial cancer.

The V and J genes are TRBV6-5 and TRBJ2-7, with TRBD1 identical over 9 bases. J gave up 5 bases and V 11 bases, and 7 bases lay outside the gene matches. This CDR3 comprises 12 residues. Germline CDR1 reads MNHEY; CDR2 reads SVGAGI. CDR3 DNA sequence: TGTGCCGCCCGGGACAGGGTCCACGAGCAGTACTTC. It yields the protein CAARDRVHEQYF.

The V and J genes are TRBV9 and TRBJ2-1; 8 bases align to TRBD2. The germline gives CDR1 SGDLS, CDR2 YYNGEE. CDR3 length: 17 residues. J was trimmed by 6 bases and V by 0 bases; bases with no gene match: 11. The CDR3 DNA reads as TGTGCCAGCAGCGTAGAGGTGTGGAGCGGGAGTAGCAATGAGCAGTTCTTC. This sequence encodes CASSVEVWSGSSNEQFF.

The chain couples TRBV25-1 to TRBJ1-4, with D perhaps matching TRBD1 (6 bases). Germline V gene data show CDR1 as MGHDK and CDR2 as SYGVNS. The CDR3 has 13 residues. Trimming shortened V by 7 bases and J by 8 bases, and 14 bases separated the two germline ends. Here the CDR3 DNA reads TGTGCCAGCAAGACAGGCGGCGGCGAAAAACTGTTTTTT. This sequence encodes CASKTGGGEKLFF.

V gene TRBV29-1 combines with J gene TRBJ2-7, with TRBD1 matching 9 bases. V lost 2 bases and J lost 3; bases outside the gene matches: 2. Germline V gene lookup returns CDR1 SQVTM and CDR2 ANQGSEA. The CDR3 length is 13 residues. The CDR3 here is CSVESGQGYEQYF. The CDR3 bases are TGCAGCGTTGAATCGGGACAGGGCTACGAGCAGTACTTC.

The chain links TRBV19 to TRBJ1-2; 7 bases are shared with TRBD1. Germline-derived CDR1 and CDR2 are LNHDA and SQIVND (reference sequence). The J segment lost 8 bases and the V segment lost 4 bases, leaving 4 bases of the junction unmatched. The CDR3 consists of 12 residues. This CDR3 reads CASSRDSGGYTF. DNA of the CDR3: TGTGCCAGTAGTAGGGACAGTGGCGGCTACACCTTC.

V and J are TRBV18 and TRBJ1-3, with D maybe TRBD1 (6 bases). The CDR3 spans 17 residues. The germline V and J ends were trimmed by 3 bases and 3 bases, with 18 bases remaining between them. Germline-derived CDR1 and CDR2 are KGHSH and LQKENI. CDR3 residues: CASSPTMTGAGGNTIYF. Written as DNA, the CDR3 is TGTGCCAGCTCACCGACGATGACAGGCGCCGGTGGAAACACCATATATTTT.

This chain links TRBV27 with TRBJ1-2, with D possibly TRBD1 on 5 matching bases. Germline V gives CDR1 MNHEY, CDR2 SMNVEV (reference sequence). The V end lost 5 bases, the J end lost 6 bases, and 10 bases lay between the germline ends. The CDR3 runs to 12 residues. The CDR3 loop is CASSPTGDGYTF. The CDR3 nucleotides are TGTGCCAGCAGTCCCACGGGGGATGGCTACACCTTC.

The chain combines TRBV2 with TRBJ2-1; tentative D call: TRBD2 (7 bases). Germline CDR1 SNHLY, CDR2 FYNNEI. This CDR3 comprises 14 residues. V gave up 7 bases and J gave up 3 bases, with 13 bases separating them. The CDR3 nucleotides read TGTGCCAGCAAGGGAGGGGGATTCTACAATGAGCAGTTCTTC. Protein product: CASKGGGFYNEQFF.

The chain links TRBV4-1 to TRBJ2-3; TRBD2 aligns across 13 bases. CDR1 and CDR2 (germline): MGHRA, YSYEKL. V lost 4 bases and J lost 5; bases outside the gene matches: 3. The CDR3 covers 15 residues. CDR3: CASSPTSGREDTQYF. CDR3 DNA sequence: TGCGCCAGCAGCCCTACTAGCGGGAGGGAAGATACGCAGTATTTT.

The chain recombines TRBV15 with TRBJ1-1; 10 nucleotides line up with TRBD1. V dropped 2 bases and J dropped 2; count of bases not matched to a gene: 8. The CDR3 has 17 residues. Germline assignment: CDR1 LNHNV and CDR2 YYDKDF (reference sequence). CDR3 residues: CATSRNPGTGENTEAFF. The CDR3 DNA reads TGTGCCACCAGCAGAAACCCCGGGACAGGGGAAAACACTGAAGCTTTCTTT.

The V gene is TRBV6-5, the J gene TRBJ2-5; 7 bases are a match to TRBD2. This CDR3 spans 16 amino acids. The junction had 11 bases not matched to a gene; V was cut back by 2 bases and J by 5 bases. CDR1 and CDR2 from the germline V gene are MNHEY and SVGAGI. CDR3 sequence: CASSYVAGAAGETQYF. The CDR3 DNA reads TGTGCCAGCAGTTACGTGGCGGGAGCGGCGGGGGAGACCCAGTACTTC.

Of note for this clone: This sample includes further DNA sequences coding for the same CDR3. This chain uses TRBV5-4 with TRBJ2-1, with TRBD2 as a possible D gene (5 bases). CDR3 size: 15 residues. The germline V and J ends were trimmed by 0 bases and 0 bases, with 7 bases remaining between them. Germline values: CDR1 SGHNT, CDR2 YYREEE (reference sequence). The CDR3: CASSLGGGSYNEQFF. The CDR3 bases are TGTGCCAGCAGCTTGGGCGGAGGCTCCTACAATGAGCAGTTCTTC.

J is TRBJ2-3 and V is TRBV20-1, with D uncertain. The CDR3 consists of 11 residues. Trimming took 5 bases from V and 5 from J, leaving 8 bases between them. Germline CDR1 is DFQATT and CDR2 is SNEGSKA (reference sequence). In nucleotides, the CDR3 is TGCAGTGCTCTTCCGAGAGATACGCAGTATTTT. Translated: CSALPRDTQYF.

The chain has TRBV10-3 and TRBJ1-5, with D perhaps TRBD1 (6 bases). This CDR3 has 13 residues. V shed 3 bases and J shed 4 bases, with 7 bases lying between them. CDR1 is ENHRY and CDR2 is SYGVKD in the germline V gene. The CDR3 is CAISETGNQPQHF. The CDR3 DNA reads as TGTGCCATCAGTGAAACAGGGAATCAGCCCCAGCATTTT.

V gene TRBV7-3 combines with J gene TRBJ2-3; 7 nucleotides match TRBD2. This CDR3 spans 12 amino acids. The germline V gene has CDR1 SGHTA and CDR2 FQGTGA. With V trimmed by 5 bases and J by 5 bases, 1 base remained unmatched. The CDR3 loop reads CASSPSGDTQYF. For the CDR3, the DNA is TGTGCCAGCAGCCCTAGCGGAGATACGCAGTATTTT.

This rearrangement joins TRBV6-6 to TRBJ1-1, with D perhaps matching TRBD1 (5 bases). CDR3 length: 16 amino acids. V shed 5 bases and J shed 0 bases, with 16 bases lying between them. Germline CDR1 MNHNY, CDR2 SVGAGI (reference sequence). CDR3: CASSIRVLSMNTEAFF. For the CDR3, the DNA is TGTGCCAGCAGTATCAGGGTACTCAGCATGAACACTGAAGCTTTCTTT.

In this sample, this clone turned up once. The rearrangement joins TRBV29-1 to TRBJ2-5; TRBD1 agrees at 8 bases. Germline CDR1 reads SQVTM; CDR2 reads ANQGSEA. V trimming: 4 bases; J trimming: 3 bases; junction bases outside the gene matches: 7. The CDR3 has 14 amino acids. The CDR3 protein is CSVAGRGQEETQYF. The CDR3 coding sequence is TGCAGCGTTGCGGGCAGGGGGCAGGAAGAGACCCAGTACTTC.

On this clone itself: The junction departs from germline at one end; a sequencing error may be responsible. At the DNA level, this CDR3 is encoded by other sequences in the same sample as well. This chain connects TRBV5-1 to TRBJ2-1; D not certain. The CDR3 loop spans 15 amino acids. Germline-derived CDR1 and CDR2 are SGHRS and YFSETQ. The CDR3: CASSLGVSSYNEQFF. The CDR3 DNA sequence: TGCGCCAGCAGCTTGGGGGTTAGCAGTTACAATGAACAGTTCTTC.

V and J are TRBV27 and TRBJ2-5, with D tentatively TRBD1 (7 bases). Trimming pared 7 bases from V and 7 bases from J, leaving 10 bases between. CDR1 is MNHEY and CDR2 is SMNVEV in the germline V gene (reference sequence). The CDR3 spans 11 residues. As DNA, the CDR3 is TGTGCCAGCACGCAGGGGGGGACCCAGTACTTC. It specifies CASTQGGTQYF.